This TCR beta chain is drawn from a study of Ad26.COV2.S vaccination and SARS-CoV-2 variants. About the research overall: Recipients of Ad26.COV2.S got it intramuscularly, once or twice 56 days apart. Study-wide points: Quantification of TCR breadth and depth may have yielded underestimates of total T cell responses.

Treatment denoted: roughly 19 received Ad26.COV2.S at low or high dose, single or two shots; roughly five received placebo; per-sample allocation not given. Sampling was performed 63 days after the first vaccine or placebo injection. This adult donor, from Boston, was 18-55 years old. Wuhan-strain spike was delivered by a replication-incompetent Ad26 vector. The CDR3 sequence is 16 residues long. Germline CDR1 SGHRS, CDR2 YFSETQ. Unmatched junction bases numbered 5, after V lost 3 bases and J lost 4 bases. In regard to this clone: The antigen remains unidentified.

The repertoire was sequenced with immunoSEQ multiplex PCR; TCRdb's copy has only in-frame clones and lacks some. The table records some 250,000 clones, approximately 90% of them present only once. V is TRBV5-1 and J is TRBJ2-1; 12 positions agree with TRBD2. The sample in question was peripheral blood, obtained in a trial of Ad26.COV2.S vaccine versus placebo. The sequence derives from a person between 18 and 65 years old who received the Ad26.COV2.S COVID-19 vaccine or a placebo. Here the CDR3 reads CASSSSGGAQYNEQFF. DNA of the CDR3: TGCGCCAGCAGCTCTAGCGGGGGGGCCCAGTACAATGAGCAGTTCTTC.